This T cell receptor beta chain was profiled in a study of cytotoxic CD8 clonotypes in ibrutinib-treated CLL. Across the study: The samples contained approximately 280,000 productive templates on average. They also contained an average of approximately 100,000 productive rearrangements. General study findings and limits: While tracking circulating CD8+ T-cell counts, baseline clonality exceeded that of age-matched healthy donors. Clonality increased with ibrutinib response but returned toward baseline at progression.

Profiling relied on immunoSEQ multiplex PCR, and the TCRdb table lists in-frame clones only, not all of them. Counted here are approximately 50,000 clones, less than 75% occurring once; the ten biggest clones make up roughly 45%. On this clone itself: Antigen specificity is unknown.

This CDR3 has 16 residues. V shed 5 bases, J shed 6 bases, and the junction held 10 bases outside the gene matches. CDR1 LNHDA and CDR2 SQIVND come from the germline V gene (reference sequence). The chain uses TRBV19 and TRBJ1-2; 12 positions agree with TRBD1. Sequencing used PBMCs, obtained after 12 months of ibrutinib treatment. The clonotype comes from a human donor with chronic lymphocytic leukemia. The DNA for the CDR3 is TGTGCCAGTAGTCCGCGGGACAGGGGGCAGAAGGATGGCTACACCTTC. This codes for CASSPRDRGQKDGYTF.